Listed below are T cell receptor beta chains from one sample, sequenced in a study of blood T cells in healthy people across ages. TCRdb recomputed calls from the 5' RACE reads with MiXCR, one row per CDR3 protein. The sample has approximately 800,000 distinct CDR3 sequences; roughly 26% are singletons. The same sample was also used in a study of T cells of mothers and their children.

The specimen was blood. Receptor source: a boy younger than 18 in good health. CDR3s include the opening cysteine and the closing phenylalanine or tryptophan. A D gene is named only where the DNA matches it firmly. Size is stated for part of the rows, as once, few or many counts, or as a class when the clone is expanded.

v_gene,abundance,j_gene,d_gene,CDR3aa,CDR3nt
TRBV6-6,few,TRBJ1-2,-,CASSPPERPNGYTF,TGTGCCAGCAGTCCCCCCGAAAGGCCTAATGGCTACACCTTC
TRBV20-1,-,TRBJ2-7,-,CSARGWDSVYEQYF,TGCAGTGCTAGAGGCTGGGACTCAGTCTACGAGCAGTACTTC
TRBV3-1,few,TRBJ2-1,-,CASSQVGGLASAYNEQFF,TGTGCCAGCAGCCAAGTAGGAGGACTGGCGTCCGCCTACAATGAGCAGTTCTTC
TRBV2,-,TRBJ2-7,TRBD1,CASSETPGQGTYEQYF,TGTGCCAGCAGTGAAACGCCGGGACAGGGTACATACGAGCAGTACTTC
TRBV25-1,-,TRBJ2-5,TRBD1,CASRGTGGEETQYF,TGTGCCAGCAGAGGGACAGGGGGCGAAGAGACCCAGTACTTC
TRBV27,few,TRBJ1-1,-,CASSLKGDEHWAEAFF,TGTGCCAGCAGTTTGAAAGGAGATGAACACTGGGCTGAAGCTTTCTTT
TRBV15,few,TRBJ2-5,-,CATSGRLGSEETQYF,TGTGCCACCAGCGGCCGACTAGGGTCGGAAGAGACCCAGTACTTC
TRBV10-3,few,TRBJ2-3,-,CAISEYADGTTDTQYF,TGTGCCATCAGTGAGTACGCGGACGGAACCACAGATACGCAGTATTTT
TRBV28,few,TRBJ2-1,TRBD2,CASSLSGTSNYNEQFF,TGTGCCAGCAGTTTATCCGGGACTAGCAATTACAATGAGCAGTTCTTC
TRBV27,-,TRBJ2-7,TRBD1,CASSLSDRVRDEQYF,TGTGCCAGCAGTTTATCCGACAGGGTAAGGGACGAGCAGTACTTC
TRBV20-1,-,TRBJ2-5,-,CSARDIGRQPQETQYF,TGCAGTGCCAGAGATATTGGACGGCAGCCCCAAGAGACCCAGTACTTC
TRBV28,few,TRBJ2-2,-,CASSLVLRQGLTGELFF,TGTGCCAGCAGTTTAGTCCTACGACAGGGACTCACCGGGGAGCTGTTTTTT
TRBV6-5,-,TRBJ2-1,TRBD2,CASSGGLAANEQFF,TGTGCCAGCAGTGGGGGACTAGCGGCGAATGAGCAGTTCTTC
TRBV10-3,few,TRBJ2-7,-,CAISESGLDEQYF,TGTGCCATCAGTGAGTCGGGACTGGACGAGCAGTACTTC
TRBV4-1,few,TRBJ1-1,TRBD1,CASSPWTGRRATEAFF,TGCGCCAGCAGCCCCTGGACAGGGAGAAGGGCGACTGAAGCTTTCTTT
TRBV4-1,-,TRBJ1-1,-,CASSQVTGSGGTEAFF,TGCGCCAGCAGCCAAGTTACAGGGAGCGGGGGCACTGAAGCTTTCTTT
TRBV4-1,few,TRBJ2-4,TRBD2,CASSRSSGGQNIQYF,TGCGCCAGCAGCCGAAGCTCGGGGGGTCAAAACATTCAGTACTTC
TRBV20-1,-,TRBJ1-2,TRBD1,CSARPGGRNGYTF,TGCAGTGCCCGACCAGGGGGTCGGAATGGCTACACCTTC
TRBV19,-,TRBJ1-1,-,CASTNLGAGNTEAFF,TGTGCCAGTACGAATCTTGGGGCCGGGAACACTGAAGCTTTCTTT
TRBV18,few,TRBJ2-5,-,CASSPELLRPQYF,TGTGCCAGCTCACCCGAACTGCTAAGGCCCCAGTACTTC
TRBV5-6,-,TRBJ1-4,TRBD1,CASSGTGDLRPNEKLFF,TGTGCCAGCAGCGGAACAGGGGACCTAAGACCTAATGAAAAACTGTTTTTT
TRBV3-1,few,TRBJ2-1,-,CASSPSGMGYNEQFF,TGTGCCAGCAGCCCTTCAGGGATGGGGTACAATGAGCAGTTCTTC
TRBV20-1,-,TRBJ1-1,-,CSANRKNTEAFF,TGCAGTGCTAATCGAAAGAACACTGAAGCTTTCTTT
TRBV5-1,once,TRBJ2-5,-,CASSLDSTKTQYF,TGCGCCAGCAGCCTAGACAGTACCAAGACCCAGTACTTC
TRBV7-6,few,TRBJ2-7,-,CASSFSLRGIYEQYF,TGTGCCAGCAGCTTCTCGTTAAGGGGTATCTACGAGCAGTACTTC
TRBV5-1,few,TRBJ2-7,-,CASGRAGEEQYF,TGCGCCAGCGGCCGGGCAGGGGAGGAGCAGTACTTC
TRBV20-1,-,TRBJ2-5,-,CSARGRMGETQYF,TGCAGTGCTAGAGGGCGTATGGGAGAGACCCAGTACTTC
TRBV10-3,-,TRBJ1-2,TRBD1,CAIHQGQGINYGYTF,TGTGCCATCCACCAAGGACAGGGGATTAACTATGGCTACACCTTC
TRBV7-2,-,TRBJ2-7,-,CASSSRAGAYEQYF,TGTGCCAGCAGCTCGAGGGCAGGGGCCTACGAGCAGTACTTC
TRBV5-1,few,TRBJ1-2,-,CASSGKQGTNYGYTF,TGCGCCAGCAGCGGGAAACAGGGTACCAACTATGGCTACACCTTC
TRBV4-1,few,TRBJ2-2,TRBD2,CASSQGPRLANTGELFF,TGCGCCAGCAGCCAAGGGCCGAGACTAGCAAACACCGGGGAGCTGTTTTTT
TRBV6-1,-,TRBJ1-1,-,CASSVRAWGGEAFF,TGTGCCAGCAGTGTCCGGGCCTGGGGAGGTGAAGCTTTCTTT
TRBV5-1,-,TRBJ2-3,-,CASSTRQNTDTQYF,TGCGCCAGCAGCACCCGACAGAACACAGATACGCAGTATTTT
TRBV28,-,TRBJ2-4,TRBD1,CASSSLGTGRSAKNIQYF,TGTGCCAGCAGTTCACTTGGGACAGGGCGATCGGCCAAAAACATTCAGTACTTC
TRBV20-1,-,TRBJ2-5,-,CSARLLHRSALTRETQYF,TGCAGTGCTAGACTATTACACAGGTCTGCCCTTACCAGGGAGACCCAGTACTTC
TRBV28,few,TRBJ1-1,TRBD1,CASVGQSNTEAFF,TGTGCCAGCGTGGGACAGTCGAACACTGAAGCTTTCTTT
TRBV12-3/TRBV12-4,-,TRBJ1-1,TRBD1,CASTTGQGLAASGAFF,TGTGCCAGCACCACAGGACAGGGGCTCGCCGCATCTGGAGCTTTCTTT
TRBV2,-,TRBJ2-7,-,CASKDTNYEQYF,TGTGCCAGCAAGGACACCAACTACGAGCAGTACTTC
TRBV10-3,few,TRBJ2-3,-,CAISAQGGSTDTQYF,TGTGCCATCAGTGCCCAGGGGGGCAGCACAGATACGCAGTATTTT
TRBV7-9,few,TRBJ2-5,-,CASTIGTRTQETQYF,TGTGCCAGCACCATAGGGACACGGACTCAAGAGACCCAGTACTTC
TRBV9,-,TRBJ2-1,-,CASSVESWSYNEQSF,TGTGCCAGCAGCGTAGAATCCTGGAGTTACAATGAGCAGTCCTTC
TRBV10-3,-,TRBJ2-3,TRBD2,CAISESSRGGADTQYF,TGTGCCATCAGTGAGTCGAGTCGGGGGGGCGCAGATACGCAGTATTTT
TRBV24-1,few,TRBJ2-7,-,CATSDSGLDSYEQYF,TGTGCCACCAGTGATTCCGGGCTGGACTCCTACGAGCAGTACTTC
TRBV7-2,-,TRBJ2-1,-,CASSLAGGLNNEQFF,TGTGCCAGCAGCTTAGCCGGGGGGCTGAACAATGAGCAGTTCTTC
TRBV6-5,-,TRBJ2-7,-,CASSYWQGPQHEQYF,TGTGCCAGCAGTTATTGGCAGGGTCCCCAACACGAGCAGTACTTC
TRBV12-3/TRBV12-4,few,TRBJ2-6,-,CASTNRQGIYSGANVLTF,TGTGCCAGCACCAACCGCCAGGGAATCTACTCTGGGGCCAACGTCCTGACTTTC
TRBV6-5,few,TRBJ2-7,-,CASSYTTGYEQYF,TGTGCCAGCAGTTACACAACCGGCTACGAGCAGTACTTC
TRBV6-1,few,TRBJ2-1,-,CASSEVRASYNEQFF,TGTGCCAGCAGTGAAGTCAGGGCGAGCTACAATGAGCAGTTCTTC
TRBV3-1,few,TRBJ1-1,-,CASSRTAYTEAFF,TGTGCCAGCAGCCGGACGGCCTACACTGAAGCTTTCTTT
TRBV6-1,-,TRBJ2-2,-,CASSEYDTNTGELFF,TGTGCCAGCAGTGAGTACGACACGAACACCGGGGAGCTGTTTTTT
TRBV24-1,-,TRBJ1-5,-,CATGDSNQPQHF,TGTGCCACAGGGGATAGCAATCAGCCCCAGCATTTT
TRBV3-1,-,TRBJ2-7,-,CASSQDEISEQYF,TGTGCCAGCAGCCAAGATGAGATCTCCGAGCAGTACTTC
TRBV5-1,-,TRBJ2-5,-,CASSSGPGGTQYF,TGCGCCAGCAGCTCCGGACCAGGCGGGACCCAGTACTTC
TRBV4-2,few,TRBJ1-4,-,CASSHLNEKLFF,TGTGCCAGCAGCCACCTGAATGAAAAACTGTTTTTT
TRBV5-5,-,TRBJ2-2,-,CASSFTLSGLLTGELFF,TGTGCCAGCAGCTTTACTTTGTCGGGACTGCTGACCGGGGAGCTGTTTTTT
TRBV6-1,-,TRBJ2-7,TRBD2,CASSPRGGLGYEQYF,TGTGCCAGCAGTCCAAGGGGAGGGTTGGGCTACGAGCAGTACTTC
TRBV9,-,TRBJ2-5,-,CASSVWEETQYF,TGTGCCAGCAGCGTATGGGAAGAGACCCAGTACTTC
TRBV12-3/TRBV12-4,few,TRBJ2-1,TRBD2,CASSSPGLGGNEQFF,TGTGCCAGCAGTTCTCCGGGACTAGGGGGAAATGAGCAGTTCTTC